What follows is one T cell receptor beta chain and its context. Its antigen is still unknown. V lost 7 bases to trimming and J lost 4 bases, with 14 bases between them. The CDR3 contains 14 residues. In germline, CDR1 is LNHDA, CDR2 SQIVND (reference sequence). The sample belongs to a study of shared clonotypes between healthy human individuals. General study results and limits: Shared clonotypes: roughly 5% naive CD4, about 4% naive CD8, roughly 2.4% memory CD4, approximately 0.37% memory CD8.

Deep-level assay runs were performed. Only in-frame clones appear in the TCRdb table, and some are missing; sequencing was by immunoSEQ multiplex PCR. The table records 2,500,000 or so clones, 90% to 95% of them present only once. The donors, healthy adults who were HIV-negative, had experienced no recent acute infections or vaccinations. Donors comprised only Caucasian adults living in Nashville, Tennessee. The source is a man younger than 35 in good health. Some clones in this sample may be carry-over from other donors' samples. J is TRBJ1-5 and V is TRBV19, with D hard to call. Source material: naive CD4+ T cells from PBMCs. The subset was: CD45RA+ positively selected. The CDR3 loop is CASIKRVGNQPQHF. For the CDR3, the DNA is TGTGCCAGTATCAAGAGGGTTGGAAATCAGCCCCAGCATTTT.